This TCR beta chain originates from a study of blood T cell repertoires in COVID-19. About the research overall: COVID-19 samples, acute and convalescent, were from the United States, Italy and Spain.

Original methodology: Amplification with reference gene primers provided the estimates of nucleated cell counts. Data came from immunoSEQ multiplex PCR; TCRdb stores just in-frame clones and leaves some out. Clone size and the V and J calls come from that table; the DNA yielded D and trimming. The sample lists some 270,000 clones, roughly 84% occurring once. The CDR3 extends over 15 amino acids. Looked up from germline, CDR1 is SGHRS and CDR2 is YFSETQ. Trimming cost V 0 bases and J 4 bases; bases outside gene matches: 6. This receptor was taken from a woman between 35 and 50 years old who had recovered from COVID-19. The chain links TRBV5-1 to TRBJ2-5, with TRBD2 matching 7 bases. The specimen sequenced was peripheral blood. CDR3 DNA sequence: TGCGCCAGCAGCTTGGGAGGCGGGGGAGGAGAGACCCAGTACTTC. Translated, it gives CASSLGGGGGETQYF.